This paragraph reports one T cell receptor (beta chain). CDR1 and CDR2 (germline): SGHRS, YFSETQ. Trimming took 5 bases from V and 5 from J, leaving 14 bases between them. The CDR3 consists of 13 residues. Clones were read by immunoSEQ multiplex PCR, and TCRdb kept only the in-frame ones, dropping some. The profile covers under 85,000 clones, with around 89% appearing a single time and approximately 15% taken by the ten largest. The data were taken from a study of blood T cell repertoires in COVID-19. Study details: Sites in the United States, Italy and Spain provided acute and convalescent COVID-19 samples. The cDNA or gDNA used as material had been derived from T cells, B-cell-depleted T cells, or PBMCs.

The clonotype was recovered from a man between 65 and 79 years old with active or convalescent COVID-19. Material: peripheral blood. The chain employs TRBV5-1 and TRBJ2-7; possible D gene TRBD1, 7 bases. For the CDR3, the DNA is TGCGCCAGCAGTACGGCCAGGGGGGACGAGCAGTACTTC. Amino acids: CASSTARGDEQYF. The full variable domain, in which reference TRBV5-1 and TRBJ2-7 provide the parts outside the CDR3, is KAGVTQTPRYLIKTRGQQVTLSCSPISGHRSVSWYQQTPGQGLQFLFEYFSETQRNKGNFPGRFSGRQFSNSRSEMNVSTLELGDSALYLCASSTARGDEQYFGPGTRLTVT.